The clone carrying this T cell receptor (beta chain) was counted between two and nine times. The antigen is undetermined. After the first PCR, alpha and beta chain libraries were processed separately. Both TRBC1 and TRBC2 were covered by a beta constant-region primer of two equimolar oligonucleotides. Nested alpha and beta constant-region primers with the SP2 primer drove four PCR rounds on ligated cDNA. Ligation attached a single-stranded oligonucleotide with a 12-nucleotide UMI and the SP2 primer to the cDNA 3' end. Each CDR3 protein is one row after TCRdb ran MiXCR on the UMI-ligation and nested PCR reads. The table lists some 82,000 distinct CDR3 sequences, 10% to 12% of them singletons. The data stem from a study of naive and memory T cell subsets. The V and J ends lost 1 base and 0 bases respectively, with 8 bases between them. CDR3 size: 15 residues. Germline loops: CDR1 SGHKS, CDR2 YYEKEE (reference sequence).

The study's findings and limits: Especially in CD8 cells, naive repertoires contained a few larger clonotypes, possibly CD45RA-re-expressing memory cells.

V and J are TRBV5-5 and TRBJ1-5; tentative D call: TRBD1 (6 bases). The clonotype comes from a human donor in good health. Sequencing input: naive CD4+ T cells from blood. CDR3 region: CASSLLGGSNQPQHF. The CDR3 nucleotides are TGTGCCAGCAGCTTGTTAGGGGGTAGCAATCAGCCCCAGCATTTT.